In its sample, the clone carrying this TCR beta chain was seen many times. Its antigen is currently unknown. This entry is derived from a study of regulatory T cells in long-lasting Graves disease. Time point here: newly diagnosed GD, antithyroid drugs for less than 3 months. PBMC-extracted RNA yielded the TCR library. American Thyroid Association guidelines served as the basis for diagnosing Graves' disease. CDR1 is MNHEY, CDR2 SVGAGI, per germline. This CDR3 is 15 amino acids long. The junction had 6 bases not matched to a gene; V was cut back by 4 bases and J by 7 bases. Study results and limitations: Persistent disease samples used TRBV28, TRBJ1-2 and TRBJ2-5 preferentially.

Through Arm-PCR of CDR3 regions and iRepertoire HTBI primers, TCR beta libraries were built. TCRdb redid the calling of the multiplex PCR reads with MiXCR, one entry per CDR3 protein. The profile covers under 400,000 distinct CDR3 sequences, with approximately 15% appearing a single time and 25% to 30% taken by the ten largest. The data were also submitted as part of a second study, on T cells in Graves' hyperthyroidism and ophthalmopathy.

Material: peripheral blood mononuclear cells (PBMCs), obtained at new diagnosis, from a patient treated with antithyroid drugs. This clonotype was obtained from a man between 35 and 55 years old with Graves disease. The chain joins TRBV6-5 to TRBJ1-6; 8 bases fit TRBD1. The CDR3 spells CASSWSQGGNSPLHF. CDR3 nucleotide sequence: TGTGCCAGCAGTTGGTCACAGGGGGGGAATTCACCCCTCCACTTT.